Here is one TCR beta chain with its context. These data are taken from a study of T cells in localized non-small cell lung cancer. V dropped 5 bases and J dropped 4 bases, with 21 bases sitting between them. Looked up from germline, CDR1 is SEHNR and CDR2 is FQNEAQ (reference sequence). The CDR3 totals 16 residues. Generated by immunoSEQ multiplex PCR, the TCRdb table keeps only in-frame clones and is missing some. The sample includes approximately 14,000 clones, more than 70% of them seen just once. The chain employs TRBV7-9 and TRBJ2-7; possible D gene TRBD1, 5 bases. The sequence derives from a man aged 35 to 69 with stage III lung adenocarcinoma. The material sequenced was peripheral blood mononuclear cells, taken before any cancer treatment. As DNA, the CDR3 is TGTGCCAGCAGCCCACAAACCTGGACAAGTCAATACGAGCAGTACTTC. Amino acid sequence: CASSPQTWTSQYEQYF.